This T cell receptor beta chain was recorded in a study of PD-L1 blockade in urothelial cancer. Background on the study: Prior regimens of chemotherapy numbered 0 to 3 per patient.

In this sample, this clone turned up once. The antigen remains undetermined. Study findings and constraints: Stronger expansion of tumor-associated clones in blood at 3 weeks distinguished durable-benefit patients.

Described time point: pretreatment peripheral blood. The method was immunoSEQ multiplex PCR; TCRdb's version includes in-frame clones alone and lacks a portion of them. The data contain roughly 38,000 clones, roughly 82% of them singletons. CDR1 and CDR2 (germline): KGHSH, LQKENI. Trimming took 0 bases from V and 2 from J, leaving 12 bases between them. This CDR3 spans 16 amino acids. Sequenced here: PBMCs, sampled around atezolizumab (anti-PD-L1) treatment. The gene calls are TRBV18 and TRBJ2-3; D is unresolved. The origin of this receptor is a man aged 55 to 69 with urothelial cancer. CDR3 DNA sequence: TGTGCCAGCTCACCACCGATCGGGTGGCACACAGATACGCAGTATTTT. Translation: CASSPPIGWHTDTQYF.